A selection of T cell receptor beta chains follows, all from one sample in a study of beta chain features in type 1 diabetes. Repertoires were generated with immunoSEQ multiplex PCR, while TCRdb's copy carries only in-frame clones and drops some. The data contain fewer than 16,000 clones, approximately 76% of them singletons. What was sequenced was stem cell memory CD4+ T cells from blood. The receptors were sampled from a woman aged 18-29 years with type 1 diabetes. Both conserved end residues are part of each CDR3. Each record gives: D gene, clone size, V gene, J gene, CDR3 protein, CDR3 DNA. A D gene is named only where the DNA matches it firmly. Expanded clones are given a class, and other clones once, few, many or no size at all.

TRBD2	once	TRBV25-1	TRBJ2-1	CASSEFFPQTSPHEQFF	TGTGCCAGCAGTGAATTTTTCCCCCAGACTAGCCCCCATGAGCAGTTCTTC
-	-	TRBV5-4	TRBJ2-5	CASSLGVAYQETQYF	TGTGCCAGCAGCTTAGGGGTGGCTTACCAAGAGACCCAGTACTTC
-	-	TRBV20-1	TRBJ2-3	CSASSDTQYF	TGCAGTGCGTCATCAGATACGCAGTATTTT
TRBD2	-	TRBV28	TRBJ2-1	CATGLAGGDEQFF	TGCGCTACGGGACTAGCGGGAGGCGATGAGCAGTTCTTC
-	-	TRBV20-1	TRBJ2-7	CSARSGHEQYF	TGCAGTGCTAGAAGCGGTCACGAGCAGTACTTC
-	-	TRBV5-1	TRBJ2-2	CASSLVVNTGELFF	TGCGCCAGCAGCTTGGTAGTTAACACCGGGGAGCTGTTTTTT
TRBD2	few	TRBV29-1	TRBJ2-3	CSVRVTSEGDTQYF	TGCAGCGTCCGAGTGACTAGCGAGGGAGATACGCAGTATTTT
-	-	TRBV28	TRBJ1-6	CASSLASSYNSPLHF	TGTGCCAGCAGTTTAGCTAGCTCCTATAATTCACCCCTCCACTTT
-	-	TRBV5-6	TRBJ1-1	CASSLARTIGLNTEAFF	TGTGCCAGCAGCTTAGCCCGGACTATCGGCCTGAACACTGAAGCTTTCTTT
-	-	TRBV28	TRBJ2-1	CASSLLAEQFF	TGTGCCAGCAGTTTACTAGCTGAGCAGTTCTTC
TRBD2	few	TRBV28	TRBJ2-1	CASSYSGKGHNEQFF	TGTGCCAGCAGTTATAGCGGGAAAGGGCACAATGAGCAGTTCTTC
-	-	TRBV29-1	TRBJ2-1	CSVRGLSSYNEQFF	TGCAGCGTCCGGGGACTGAGTAGTTACAATGAGCAGTTCTTC
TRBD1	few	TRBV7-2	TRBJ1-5	CASSWSDRGHEPQHF	TGTGCCAGCAGCTGGTCGGACAGGGGGCACGAACCCCAGCATTTT
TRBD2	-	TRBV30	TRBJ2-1	CAWRIWSSGNYNEQFF	TGTGCCTGGAGGATCTGGTCTAGCGGGAACTACAATGAGCAGTTCTTC
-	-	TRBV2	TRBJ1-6	CASNDIQGDNSPLHF	TGTGCCAGCAATGACATACAAGGGGATAATTCACCCCTCCACTTT
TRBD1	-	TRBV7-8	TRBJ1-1	CASSQQGASTEAFF	TGTGCCAGCAGCCAACAGGGGGCGAGTACTGAAGCTTTCTTT
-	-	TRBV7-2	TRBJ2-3	CASSLELIPDTQYF	TGTGCCAGCAGCTTAGAACTAATACCAGATACGCAGTATTTT
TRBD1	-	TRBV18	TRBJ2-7	CASSETGKSYEQYF	TGTGCCAGCTCAGAGACAGGGAAGTCCTACGAGCAGTACTTC
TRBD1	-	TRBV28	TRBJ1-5	CASSLQGAWQPQHF	TGTGCCAGCAGTTTACAGGGGGCCTGGCAGCCCCAGCATTTT
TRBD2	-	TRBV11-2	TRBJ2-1	CASSLDWQLAGANEQFF	TGTGCCAGCAGCTTAGATTGGCAACTAGCGGGAGCGAATGAGCAGTTCTTC
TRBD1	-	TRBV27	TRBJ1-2	CASSLSYRGRYGYTF	TGTGCCAGCAGTTTATCCTACAGGGGACGGTATGGCTACACCTTC
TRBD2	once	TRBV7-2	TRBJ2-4	CASSPAGTSGVAKNIQYF	TGTGCCAGCAGCCCGGCCGGGACTAGCGGGGTAGCCAAAAACATTCAGTACTTC
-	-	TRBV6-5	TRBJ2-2	CASSYGWRAEAGELFF	TGTGCCAGCAGTTACGGTTGGAGGGCCGAAGCCGGGGAGCTGTTTTTT
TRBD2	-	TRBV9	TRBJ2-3	CASSAPGTSGSRRDTQYF	TGTGCCAGCAGCGCCCCCGGGACTAGCGGGAGTCGAAGAGATACGCAGTATTTT
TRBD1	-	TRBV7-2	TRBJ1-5	CASSPQGDQPQHF	TGTGCCAGCAGCCCCCAGGGGGATCAGCCCCAGCATTTT
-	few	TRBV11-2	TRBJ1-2	CASSLRTAYGYTF	TGTGCCAGCAGCTTAAGAACAGCCTATGGCTACACCTTC
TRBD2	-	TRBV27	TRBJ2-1	CASSLYPRAGGKVGEQFF	TGTGCCAGCAGCCTCTACCCTCGGGCGGGAGGTAAAGTCGGTGAGCAGTTCTTC
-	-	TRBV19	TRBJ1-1	CASSSDRRPRVNTEAFF	TGTGCCAGTAGTAGCGACAGGCGCCCTCGGGTGAACACTGAAGCTTTCTTT